The source of this TCR beta chain is a study of blood T cell repertoires in COVID-19. The germline V gene has CDR1 SNHLY and CDR2 FYNNEI. With 4 bases clipped from V and 6 bases from J, the junction kept 5 bases outside the gene matches. The CDR3 extends over 14 amino acids. Assay used: immunoSEQ multiplex PCR; TCRdb lists only in-frame clones, some missing. Of about 240,000 clones in the sample, approximately 85% were seen once. The source material was peripheral blood. This sequence originates from a woman aged 55-70 years with active or convalescent COVID-19. This chain links TRBV2 with TRBJ2-3; 9 bases fit TRBD2. The CDR3 here is CASSGSGGRDTQYF. In DNA, the CDR3 is TGTGCCAGCAGTGGAAGCGGGGGGAGGGATACGCAGTATTTT.